A selection of T cell receptor beta chains follows, all from one sample in a study of tumor-infiltrating lymphocytes in primary liver carcinoma. TCRdb used MiXCR to reprocess the multiplex PCR reads, holding one entry per CDR3 protein. Of approximately 73,000 distinct CDR3 sequences in the sample, about 72% were seen once. The sample consisted of liver tumor tissue from sampling region 4. These receptors all come from a middle-aged man with primary liver carcinoma and hepatitis B virus infection. Both conserved end residues are part of each CDR3. Each record gives: CDR3 DNA, CDR3 protein, V gene, J gene, clone size, D gene. A D gene is named only where the DNA matches it firmly. Clone size, where shown, is once, few, many, or a class for clones that have expanded.

TGCAGCGTTGAAGTAATGGGGAGAGGGGCCGGGGAGCTGTTTTTT,CSVEVMGRGAGELFF,TRBV29-1,TRBJ2-2,once,.
TGTGCCAGTAACTTGAAGGGGATTAGCATCAATCAGCCCCAGCATTTT,CASNLKGISINQPQHF,TRBV5-8,TRBJ1-5,.,.
TGTGCCAGCAGCTTATTTACTAGCACAGATACGCAGTATTTT,CASSLFTSTDTQYF,TRBV11-2,TRBJ2-3,.,.
TGTGCCAGCAACTTGTTTCTAGCGGGAGACGGTTCCTGCAATGAGCAGTTCTTC,CASNLFLAGDGSCNEQFF,TRBV4-2,TRBJ2-1,few,TRBD2
TGTGCCAGCAGTGAGGGGCAATCGGGTGTAGCTTACTTT,CASSEGQSGVAYF,TRBV12-3/TRBV12-4,TRBJ1-1,.,.
TGTACCAGCAGTGCGAGGTTAGATACGCAGTATTTT,CTSSARLDTQYF,TRBV6-1,TRBJ2-3,once,.
TGTGCCTGGAGTGTAGGCGGCGGGGCCCTAAACATTCAGTACTTC,CAWSVGGGALNIQYF,TRBV30,TRBJ2-4,many,.
TGTGCCAACAGCCAAGAGCCAGAGGGAAGTGAGCAGTTCTTC,CANSQEPEGSEQFF,TRBV4-2,TRBJ2-1,once,.
TGTGCCAGCAGCTGGAGATCGCACGATGAGCAGTTCTTC,CASSWRSHDEQFF,TRBV12-3/TRBV12-4,TRBJ2-1,.,.
TGTGCTAGCAGCTTAACGAGGATCGCAGATACGCAGTATTTT,CASSLTRIADTQYF,TRBV7-3,TRBJ2-3,.,.
TGTGCCAGCAGCGTACAGGTTAACTATGGCTACACCTTC,CASSVQVNYGYTF,TRBV7-8,TRBJ1-2,few,.
TGTGCCAGCAGTCAGACAGGGTCGAATCGGTACGAGCAGTACTTC,CASSQTGSNRYEQYF,TRBV28,TRBJ2-7,many,TRBD1
TGTGCCACGCGACCGACAGGAGGCGGACCTGAAGCTTTCTTT,CATRPTGGGPEAFF,TRBV10-3,TRBJ1-1,many,.
TGCAGCGTTGAGACCGGGACTAGTTCCTACAATGAGCGGTTCTTC,CSVETGTSSYNERFF,TRBV29-1,TRBJ2-1,.,TRBD2
TGCAGTGCCAGCGGGGACAGGGACTTCTACGAACAGTACTTC,CSASGDRDFYEQYF,TRBV20-1,TRBJ2-7,.,TRBD1
TGTGCCAGCAGCATTAGTCTAGGAGGCTACTACAATGAGCAGTTCTTC,CASSISLGGYYNEQFF,TRBV11-2,TRBJ2-1,once,.
TGTGCCAGCAGTCGTGGGACTAGGATCGAGACCCAGTTCTTC,CASSRGTRIETQFF,TRBV6-2/TRBV6-3,TRBJ2-1,.,TRBD2
TGTGCCAGTAGCCCCCCGACTAGCGGCAGCATAGATACGCCGTATTTT,CASSPPTSGSIDTPYF,TRBV11-2,TRBJ2-3,.,TRBD2
TGTGCCAGCAGAACGACTTACAGGGGGTCCGAAGAGACCCAGTACTTC,CASRTTYRGSEETQYF,TRBV7-9,TRBJ2-5,many,TRBD1
TGTGCCAGCAGCGCCGGGACTTGGTACTCTGGGGCCAACGTCCTGACTTTC,CASSAGTWYSGANVLTF,TRBV6-1,TRBJ2-6,many,.
TGTACCAGCAGCCCCCGGACGGGAGGAGACAATGGGCTGTTCTTC,CTSSPRTGGDNGLFF,TRBV4-2,TRBJ2-1,.,TRBD2
TGTGCCGGCAGCTTAGGACGGGGGCACGTGGATACGCAGTATTTT,CAGSLGRGHVDTQYF,TRBV11-1,TRBJ2-3,.,.
TGTGCCAGCAGCCACTGGACTACAGATACGCGGTATTTC,CASSHWTTDTRYF,TRBV11-2,TRBJ2-3,once,.
TGTGCCAGCAGTTTTGTCAGGGGGGACGAGGAGCCTCAGCATTTT,CASSFVRGDEEPQHF,TRBV6-5,TRBJ1-5,.,TRBD1
TGTGCCAGCAGCTCCGGACTTGGCAATGAGCAGTTCTTC,CASSSGLGNEQFF,TRBV7-3,TRBJ2-1,few,.
TGTGCCAGTAGTATAGGCGTGGGTAACGGGTACAATGAGCAGTTCTTC,CASSIGVGNGYNEQFF,TRBV19,TRBJ2-1,.,.
TGTGCCAGCAGGCCCGCACGGGACAGGCACTACGAGCAGTACTTC,CASRPARDRHYEQYF,TRBV6-5,TRBJ2-7,many,TRBD1
TGTGCCAGCAGTCCCGAGACAGGGGGCTATACGCAGTATTTT,CASSPETGGYTQYF,TRBV7-9,TRBJ2-3,many,TRBD1
TGTGCCAGCTTAACCGACGGAGCCTACGAGCAGTACTTC,CASLTDGAYEQYF,TRBV11-2,TRBJ2-7,few,.
TGCGCCAGCAGCTTGACTTCGGGAAGGCAGGGTGAAGCTTTCTTT,CASSLTSGRQGEAFF,TRBV5-1,TRBJ1-1,.,.
TGTGCCAGGGAATCGGTCACCGGGGAGCTGTTTTTT,CARESVTGELFF,TRBV28,TRBJ2-2,many,.
TGTGCCAGCAGCTTAGGGAGGACATATGGCTACACCTTC,CASSLGRTYGYTF,TRBV7-9,TRBJ1-2,many,.
TGTGCCACCAGACTGGGAGAGTCCTACGAGCAGTGCTTC,CATRLGESYEQCF,TRBV12-3/TRBV12-4,TRBJ2-7,.,.
TGCTGTGCAAGCACTAGCGGGAGTAGCACAGATACGCAGTATTTT,CCASTSGSSTDTQYF,TRBV20-1,TRBJ2-3,.,TRBD2
TGCGCCAGCAACCGGAACGGGGACAGCACTTACGAGCAGTACTTC,CASNRNGDSTYEQYF,TRBV4-1,TRBJ2-7,.,TRBD1
TGTGCCAGCAGCCAAGAACAGCCAGGTACGCAGTATTTT,CASSQEQPGTQYF,TRBV4-2,TRBJ2-3,many,.
TGTGGCGTTGAAAACACAGATACGCAGTATTTT,CGVENTDTQYF,TRBV29-1,TRBJ2-3,.,.
TGCAGCGTTGATGGGGGTGGAGATCGGGACGAGCAGTACTTC,CSVDGGGDRDEQYF,TRBV29-1,TRBJ2-7,medium-sized,.
TGTGTCAGCAGTTTACGACAGGGGGGGGGGAATGAACAGTTCTTC,CVSSLRQGGGNEQFF,TRBV12-3/TRBV12-4,TRBJ2-1,.,TRBD1
TGTACCAGCAGCCCTCAACTAGCTCCCGAAGAGACCCAATACTTC,CTSSPQLAPEETQYF,TRBV11-2,TRBJ2-5,.,.
TGTGCCAAGAGCCAGGGACTAGTATACACCAATGAGCAGTTCTTC,CAKSQGLVYTNEQFF,TRBV4-2,TRBJ2-1,.,TRBD2
TGTGCCAGCAGTCCAGCGGGAGGCAGGGGATTCCGGCCCCAGCATTTT,CASSPAGGRGFRPQHF,TRBV12-3/TRBV12-4,TRBJ1-5,.,.